The 12 T cell receptor beta chains below come from one sample, sequenced in a study of OX40 agonist ivuxolimab in advanced cancers. The assay was immunoSEQ multiplex PCR, and TCRdb's table has in-frame clones only and misses some. This table holds approximately 13,000 clones, about 70% found once. The sequencing here drew on CD4+ or CD8+ T cells sorted from blood, taken in a trial of the OX40 agonist ivuxolimab. The source of these receptors is an adult with an advanced solid tumor such as melanoma, head and neck, liver or kidney cancer.

This clone is labeled medium-sized. The J gene is TRBJ2-3, the V gene TRBV13; D ambiguous. Germline CDR1 PRHDT, CDR2 FYEKMQ (reference sequence). Deletions cut 2 bases from V and 0 bases from J, with 12 bases between. The CDR3 is 16 amino acids. The CDR3 region is CASSLRKDVSTDTQYF. Here the CDR3 DNA reads TGTGCCAGCAGCTTACGGAAGGACGTAAGCACAGATACGCAGTATTTT.

This CDR3 is CASSVGTGYGYTF. For the CDR3, the DNA is TGTGCCAGCAGCGTCGGGACAGGATACGGCTACACCTTC. The chain uses TRBV5-6 and TRBJ1-2; 8 nucleotides align to TRBD1. Germline V CDR1 and CDR2: SGHDT, YYEEEE. The trim removed 4 bases at V and 8 bases at J, leaving 7 bases unmatched. The CDR3 spans 13 residues.

The chain links TRBV7-9 to TRBJ2-2, with D unclear. The germline gives CDR1 SEHNR, CDR2 FQNEAQ (reference sequence). CDR3 size: 12 residues. V was shortened by 1 base and J by 5 bases, with 2 bases between the two germline ends. CDR3 in DNA: TGTGCCAGCAGCTTAGGTACCGGGGAGCTGTTTTTT. This translates into CASSLGTGELFF.

V is TRBV7-6 and J is TRBJ2-7, with D possibly TRBD2 on 5 matching bases. There are 15 residues in the CDR3. Germline assignment: CDR1 SGHVS and CDR2 FNYEAQ. Trimming pared 5 bases from V and 1 base from J, leaving 15 bases between. CDR3 DNA sequence: TGTGCCAGCAGCCTCGGCCCGGGCGGGTCCTACGAGCAGTACTTC. It is translated as CASSLGPGGSYEQYF.

The genes are TRBV10-2 and TRBJ2-7; D is perhaps TRBD1 or TRBD2 (5 bases each). V gave up 7 bases and J gave up 0 bases, with 13 bases separating them. The CDR3 contains 14 residues. From germline, CDR1 is WSHSY and CDR2 SAAADI. For the CDR3, the DNA is TGCGCCAGCAAGACCGGGACCGACTCCTACGAGCAGTACTTC. Protein product: CASKTGTDSYEQYF.

The chain is built from TRBV5-6 and TRBJ1-1; 9 bases line up with TRBD1. CDR3 length: 12 amino acids. The V segment lost 3 bases and the J segment 11 bases; nucleotides outside the gene matches: 5. Germline values: CDR1 SGHDT, CDR2 YYEEEE. In DNA, the CDR3 is TGTGCCAGCAGCTCCGGGACAGGGATCGCTTTCTTT. Translated, it gives CASSSGTGIAFF.

This clone was seen more than once but under ten times. The chain joins TRBV5-4 to TRBJ1-1; TRBD1 matches 7 bases. CDR1 and CDR2 from the germline V gene are SGHNT and YYREEE (reference sequence). The CDR3 is 14 amino acids. Trimming took 6 bases from V and 0 from J; bases not matched to a gene: 5. The CDR3, as DNA: TGTGCCAGCACCGCAGGGGGGATGAACACTGAAGCTTTCTTT. Residues: CASTAGGMNTEAFF.

The count of this clone is one. V gene TRBV15 combines with J gene TRBJ2-2; 9 bases agree with TRBD1. This CDR3 is built from 14 residues. With 5 bases clipped from V and 7 bases from J, the junction kept 5 bases outside the gene matches. The germline gives CDR1 LNHNV, CDR2 YYDKDF (reference sequence). In DNA form, the CDR3 reads TGTGCCACCAGCGGCCGACAGGGGGACGGGGAGCTGTTTTTT. Translating it yields CATSGRQGDGELFF.

V gene TRBV2 combines with J gene TRBJ2-7; TRBD1 aligns across 10 bases. With V trimmed by 6 bases and J by 5 bases, 7 bases remained unmatched. The germline gives CDR1 SNHLY, CDR2 FYNNEI. The CDR3 length is 14 residues. CDR3 region: CASRPGQGFHEQYF. In DNA, the CDR3 is TGTGCCAGCAGACCGGGACAGGGGTTCCACGAGCAGTACTTC. Full variable domain (remainder filled in from reference TRBV2 and TRBJ2-7): EPEVTQTPSHQVTQMGQEVILRCVPISNHLYFYWYRQILGQKVEFLVSFYNNEISEKSEIFDDQFSVERPDGSNFTLKIRSTKLEDSAMYFCASRPGQGFHEQYFGPGTRLTVT.

The genes are TRBV27 and TRBJ2-7, with a tentative D call TRBD1 (5 bases). Germline CDR1 MNHEY, CDR2 SMNVEV (reference sequence). This CDR3 has 16 amino acids. The V and J ends lost 3 bases and 0 bases respectively, with 15 bases between them. The CDR3, as DNA: TGTGCCAGCAGTTTCTCGCAGGGTGTAGTCTCCTACGAGCAGTACTTC. It codes for CASSFSQGVVSYEQYF.

This clone has a handful of counts. V is TRBV7-9 and J is TRBJ2-1; D not resolved. In germline, CDR1 is SEHNR, CDR2 FQNEAQ (reference sequence). With 5 bases removed from V and 9 bases from J, the gap between germline ends came to 8 bases. The CDR3 has 11 amino acids. CDR3 nucleotides: TGTGCCAGCAGCGTAAAGAGTGAGCAGTTCTTC. It specifies CASSVKSEQFF.

The chain couples TRBV4-1 to TRBJ1-2; 8 bases match TRBD1. Per the germline V gene, CDR1 is MGHRA and CDR2 is YSYEKL. The J segment lost 8 bases and the V segment lost 4 bases, leaving 12 bases of the junction unmatched. This CDR3 contains 15 residues. Written as DNA, the CDR3 is TGCGCCAGCAGCCTCGGACAGGGAAGTACTGGAGGCTACACCTTC. It codes for CASSLGQGSTGGYTF.